These T cell receptor beta chains were read from a single sample in a study of regulatory T cells in long-lasting Graves disease. TCRdb re-derived calls from the multiplex PCR reads in MiXCR, one entry per CDR3 protein. The sample carries roughly 430,000 distinct CDR3 sequences, about 15% recorded once. This sample was also put to use in a study of T cells in Graves' hyperthyroidism and ophthalmopathy.

The material was peripheral blood mononuclear cells (PBMCs), obtained at new diagnosis, from a patient treated with antithyroid drugs. The receptor source for this set is a woman aged 30 to 39 with Graves disease. Both conserved end residues are part of each CDR3. D genes are given only for firm matches. Rows give clone size only sometimes, using once, few, many, or a class for an expanded clone.

D	V	length	J	size	CDR3	DNA
TRBD1	TRBV5-1	14	TRBJ2-7	many	CASSLEQGAHEQYF	TGCGCCAGCAGCTTGGAACAGGGGGCGCATGAGCAGTACTTC
-	TRBV2	14	TRBJ2-6	-	CASGDRSGANVLTF	TGTGCCAGCGGGGACCGATCTGGGGCCAACGTCCTGACTTTC
-	TRBV10-3	13	TRBJ1-1	many	CAISATGNSEAFF	TGTGCCATCAGTGCGACCGGGAATTCTGAAGCTTTCTTT
-	TRBV9	14	TRBJ2-1	few	CASSPRPLNNEQFF	TGTGCCAGCAGCCCCCGGCCCCTCAACAATGAGCAGTTCTTC
TRBD1	TRBV28	17	TRBJ2-3	many	CASSLFSAGQGTDTQYF	TGTGCCAGCAGTTTATTCAGTGCGGGACAGGGGACAGATACGCAGTATTTT
-	TRBV20-1	13	TRBJ1-5	many	CSARGLGNQPQHF	TGCAGTGCTAGGGGACTGGGCAATCAGCCCCAGCATTTT
-	TRBV9	16	TRBJ2-2	-	CASSVGTNPNTGELFF	TGTGCCAGCAGCGTCGGGACAAACCCGAACACCGGGGAGCTGTTTTTT
-	TRBV11-2	11	TRBJ2-2	many	CASSRQGELFF	TGTGCCAGCAGCCGTCAAGGGGAGCTGTTTTTT
-	TRBV27	14	TRBJ2-7	many	CASSFGQGRYEQYF	TGTGCCAGCAGTTTCGGCCAGGGTCGATACGAGCAGTACTTC
TRBD2	TRBV18	13	TRBJ2-1	many	CASFWLAGGEQFF	TGTGCCAGCTTTTGGCTAGCGGGAGGTGAGCAGTTCTTC
TRBD2	TRBV11-2	15	TRBJ2-7	many	CASSQVGGFTYEQYF	TGTGCCAGCAGCCAAGTGGGGGGGTTCACCTACGAGCAGTACTTC
-	TRBV6-2/TRBV6-3	13	TRBJ2-3	few	CASQNPGTDTQYF	TGTGCCAGCCAGAATCCTGGCACAGATACGCAGTATTTT
TRBD2	TRBV6-1	12	TRBJ2-1	many	CASRPSSGTGFF	TGTGCCAGCAGACCATCTAGCGGGACGGGGTTCTTC
TRBD1	TRBV5-1	13	TRBJ1-2	many	CASSPTGVLGYTF	TGCGCCAGCAGCCCAACAGGGGTTCTCGGCTACACCTTC